This T cell receptor (beta chain) was retrieved from a study of shared clonotypes between healthy human individuals. Study-level information: For every donor, three CD4 naive, three CD4 memory, two CD8 naive and one CD8 memory plates were used. Study-level results: Rarefaction revealed incomplete sorted-subset sequencing despite large depth.

The CDR3 is made up of 13 amino acids. The V gene lost 3 bases and the J gene lost 3 bases, with 6 bases spanning the gap. Germline V lookup: CDR1 ENHRY, CDR2 SYGVKD. Details on this clone: Antigen: not known. Additional DNA sequences in this sample encode the identical CDR3.

The assay was carried out at the deep level. Source study methods: With immunoSEQ giving junction-only sequences and no quality scores, filtering differed. The repertoire was sequenced with immunoSEQ multiplex PCR; TCRdb's copy has only in-frame clones and lacks some. The DNA gave D and trimming, while V, J and clone size come from that table. The sample holds around 2.1 million clones, more than 85% seen once. Naive CD8 cells were CD45RO-negative, positively selected for CCR7, excluding terminally differentiated effector memory CD45RA+ cells. The TCR comes from a young man in good health. Some clones in this sample may be carry-over from other donors' samples. This chain connects TRBV10-3 to TRBJ2-1; D unresolved. The sample consisted of naive CD8+ T cells from PBMCs. The CDR3: CAISEPGYNEQFF. CDR3 in DNA: TGTGCCATCAGTGAACCCGGCTACAATGAGCAGTTCTTC.